Listed below are T cell receptor beta chains from one sample, sequenced in a study of T cell repertoires in cytomegalovirus infection. TCRdb re-derived calls from the reads in MiXCR, one entry per CDR3 protein. This sample has about 900,000 distinct CDR3 sequences, with approximately 31% found just once. Their specific antigens are unknown. This specimen consisted of cultured CD8+ T cells from PBMCs, obtained from culture after CMV antigen stimulation. Source of these receptors: a human donor in good health (CMV status not recorded). Some clones in this sample may be carry-over from other donors' samples. Both conserved end residues are part of each CDR3. The D gene is left open where the match is weak. Clone size, where shown, is once, few, many, or a class for clones that have expanded.

j_call clone_size v_call d_call cdr3_nt cdr3_aa
TRBJ1-2 - TRBV7-6 TRBD1 TGTGCCAGCAGCTTACGGCAGGGGGCTCGGGGTGGCTACACCTTC CASSLRQGARGGYTF
TRBJ2-5 - TRBV4-1 - TGCGCCAGCAGCCAAGATCACCAAGAGACCCAGTACTTC CASSQDHQETQYF
TRBJ2-2 many TRBV7-9 - TGTGCCAGCAGCACCGGGGGCCGCGGGGAGCTGTTTTTT CASSTGGRGELFF
TRBJ1-5 - TRBV10-3 - TGTGCCATCAGTGAGTCGACCAATCAGCCCCAGCATTTT CAISESTNQPQHF
TRBJ1-4 few TRBV9 - TGTGCCAGCAGCGTAGCGGACAGTGGAGGTGAAAAACTGTTTTTT CASSVADSGGEKLFF
TRBJ2-1 - TRBV7-8 TRBD1 TGTGCCAGCAGCTCGGACAGGGACCCAGCCTACAATGAGCAGTTCTTC CASSSDRDPAYNEQFF
TRBJ1-1 - TRBV7-9 - TGTGCCAGCAGCCAATTAGGGTTAGGCACTGAAGCTTTCTTT CASSQLGLGTEAFF
TRBJ1-5 few TRBV19 - TGTGCCAGCGGGGAGGGGGGCCACAATCAGCCCCAGCATTTT CASGEGGHNQPQHF
TRBJ1-1 few TRBV6-1 TRBD1 TGTGCCAGCAGTAGGACAGGGCCGGACACTGAAGCTTTCTTT CASSRTGPDTEAFF
TRBJ1-6 - TRBV6-1 TRBD1 TGTGCCAGCAGTGAAGTGGGGACAGGGGGAGGGTCACCCCTCCACTTT CASSEVGTGGGSPLHF
TRBJ2-5 - TRBV7-6 - TGTGCTAGCAGCTTAGATATGGGGGTTGGCAAAGAGACCCAGTACTTC CASSLDMGVGKETQYF
TRBJ1-2 few TRBV12-3/TRBV12-4 TRBD1 TGTGCCAGCAGCCCAGAGGACAGGGAGAGGGGCTACACCTTC CASSPEDRERGYTF
TRBJ1-1 few TRBV6-1 - TGTGCCAGCAGCTTTCTAGGGGGAGCGAACACTGAAGCTTTCTTT CASSFLGGANTEAFF
TRBJ2-3 - TRBV4-1 TRBD2 TGCGCCAGCAGCTATACTAGCGGGGGTAACACAGATACGCAGTATTTT CASSYTSGGNTDTQYF
TRBJ2-1 - TRBV27 TRBD1 TGTGCCAGCGGCCTCGGGACAGGGAAATTCTTC CASGLGTGKFF
TRBJ2-1 - TRBV6-6 - TGTGCCAGCAGTTTTTCCCGCGGGGAGAGCTCCTACAATGAGCAGTTCTTC CASSFSRGESSYNEQFF
TRBJ2-4 - TRBV23-1 - TGCGCCAGCAGTCAATCTGGAGGTGGAGCCAAAAACATTCAGTACTTC CASSQSGGGAKNIQYF
TRBJ2-4 - TRBV7-8 - TGTGCCAGCAGTCCGTTCTGGGGGGGCCGAAACATTCAGTACTTC CASSPFWGGRNIQYF
TRBJ1-5 many TRBV12-3/TRBV12-4 - TGTGCCAGCAGTCAGGGTAGGCAGCCCCAGCATTTT CASSQGRQPQHF
TRBJ2-3 - TRBV18 TRBD1 TGTGCCAGCTCCCCCGACAGGGGGCAAGTCGCAGATACGCAGTATTTT CASSPDRGQVADTQYF
TRBJ2-3 - TRBV27 TRBD2 TGTGCCAGCAGTCCGGCTGCGGGGGAGTACACAGATACGCAGTATTTT CASSPAAGEYTDTQYF
TRBJ1-5 few TRBV4-2 - TGTGCCAGCAGCCAAGATTGGTCAGGGAGCAATCAGCCCCAGCATTTT CASSQDWSGSNQPQHF